These 30 T cell receptor beta chains share one sample of origin, sequenced in a study of graft-versus-host responses after intestinal transplantation (dated by TCRdb to the early 2020s). Library preparation employed the immunoSEQ multiplex PCR assay. Here the immuneACCESS table is served through TCRdb, limited to in-frame sequences with V and J called. Missing clones are a known gap in these copies; in checked studies unresolved V genes cover under half, and the rest lacks a known reason. Counted in this sample were 81,000 or so clones; about 93% of them appeared once. The top ten hold around 1.1% of the sample. According to the study, the label for this sample's time point signals: cells obtained before transplantation from donor or recipient. These TCRs are of unknown antigen specificity. Sequences were derived from unstimulated CD8+ T cells sorted from spleen or lymph node cells, sampled before transplant. Source of these receptors: a human donor who was the organ donor for an intestinal transplant.

This chain uses TRBV6-5 with TRBJ1-6, with TRBD1 identical over 9 bases. The CDR3 has 16 amino acids. Germline loops: CDR1 MNHEY, CDR2 SVGAGI. Germline trimming cut 4 bases from V and 10 bases from J; bases unmatched to any gene: 11. CDR3 loop: CASSWGADRGRSPLHF. The CDR3 DNA reads as TGTGCCAGCAGTTGGGGGGCGGACAGGGGTCGCTCACCCCTCCACTTT.

This chain connects TRBV15 to TRBJ2-7; a possible D gene is TRBD2 (5 bases). Trimming removed 1 base at V and 2 bases at J, with 12 bases between. This CDR3 is 15 amino acids long. CDR1 and CDR2 (germline): LNHNV, YYDKDF (reference sequence). CDR3 amino acids: CATSRVPSGAYEQYF. CDR3 in DNA: TGTGCCACCAGCAGAGTCCCCAGCGGCGCCTACGAGCAGTACTTC.

The CDR3 sequence: CASSPPAGANYGYTF. CDR3 coding DNA: TGTGCCAGCAGCCCCCCTGCGGGGGCTAACTATGGCTACACCTTC. The rearrangement uses TRBV7-9 and TRBJ1-2, with D maybe TRBD1 (5 bases). V was shortened by 5 bases and J by 0 bases, with 13 bases between the two germline ends. Per the germline V gene, CDR1 is SEHNR and CDR2 is FQNEAQ (reference sequence). CDR3 length: 15 amino acids.

The V gene is TRBV2, the J gene TRBJ1-3; D not certain. Germline loops: CDR1 SNHLY, CDR2 FYNNEI. The V and J ends lost 9 bases and 0 bases respectively, with 12 bases between them. The CDR3 runs to 14 residues. CDR3 coding DNA: TGTGCCAGTAGAGACACCAACTCTGGAAACACCATATATTTT. It codes for CASRDTNSGNTIYF.

This clone was counted a single time. The chain recombines TRBV29-1 with TRBJ1-2; perhaps TRBD1 as D (5 bases). The V gene's germline CDR1 is SQVTM and CDR2 ANQGSEA. The CDR3 length is 15 residues. V lost 4 bases, J lost 2 bases, and 17 bases lay in between. The CDR3 DNA reads TGCAGCGTTGTGTCCTGGGAACAGGACAACTATGGCTACACCTTC. This codes for CSVVSWEQDNYGYTF.

The chain employs TRBV27 and TRBJ2-7, with a possible D match to TRBD1 (6 bases). Trimming stripped 4 bases from V and 1 base from J, with 17 bases between. The CDR3 spans 16 residues. Germline V CDR1 and CDR2: MNHEY, SMNVEV (reference sequence). CDR3 protein: CASSWSRGTESYEQYF. CDR3 DNA sequence: TGTGCCAGCAGTTGGAGCAGGGGTACCGAGTCCTACGAGCAGTACTTC.

The gene calls are TRBV11-2 and TRBJ2-7; unclear D gene. Trimming stripped 1 base from V and 3 bases from J, with 7 bases between. This CDR3 has 13 amino acids. Germline-derived CDR1 and CDR2 are SGHAT and FQNNGV. CDR3 DNA: TGTGCCAGCAGCTTAGGTGCGGTCTACGAGCAGTACTTC. Its translation is CASSLGAVYEQYF.

The gene calls are TRBV28 and TRBJ2-7; 12 nucleotides agree with TRBD2. The J segment lost 3 bases and the V segment lost 7 bases, leaving 16 bases of the junction unmatched. CDR1 is MDHEN and CDR2 is SYDVKM in the germline V gene. The CDR3 extends over 18 amino acids. In DNA, the CDR3 is TGTGCCAGCACCAGACCCTCCGGACTAGCGGGAATCTACTACGAGCAGTACTTC. Its translation: CASTRPSGLAGIYYEQYF. The complete variable domain, with remaining parts taken from reference TRBV28 and TRBJ2-7, reads DVKVTQSSRYLVKRTGEKVFLECVQDMDHENMFWYRQDPGLGLRLIYFSYDVKMKEKGDIPEGYSVSREKKERFSLILESASTNQTSMYLCASTRPSGLAGIYYEQYFGPGTRLTVT.

The rearrangement links TRBV27 to TRBJ2-7; TRBD2 agrees at 11 bases. This CDR3 spans 18 amino acids. Germline values: CDR1 MNHEY, CDR2 SMNVEV (reference sequence). The trim removed 5 bases at V and 2 bases at J, leaving 14 bases unmatched. In DNA form, the CDR3 reads TGTGCCAGCAGTCCACGGCTAGCCGGGACTAGCGGACCCTACGAGCAGTACTTC. It codes for CASSPRLAGTSGPYEQYF.

The chain employs TRBV19 and TRBJ1-2; D is uncertain. Germline lookup yields CDR1 LNHDA and CDR2 SQIVND (reference sequence). V was shortened by 5 bases and J by 4 bases, with 11 bases between the two germline ends. The CDR3 is 13 residues long. CDR3 region: CASSPTGFYGYTF. For the CDR3, the DNA is TGTGCCAGTAGTCCTACTGGTTTCTATGGCTACACCTTC.

V and J are TRBV6-5 and TRBJ1-2; D gene ambiguous. The CDR3 extends over 14 amino acids. Germline V gives CDR1 MNHEY, CDR2 SVGAGI. V shed 0 bases and J shed 3 bases, with 8 bases lying between them. CDR3 nucleotide sequence: TGTGCCAGCAGTTACTCCGAGGGCGACTATGGCTACACCTTC. This encodes CASSYSEGDYGYTF.

This clone occurred a few times. This chain uses TRBV9 with TRBJ2-5, with TRBD1 matching 10 bases. Trimming cost V 4 bases and J 3 bases; bases outside gene matches: 6. This CDR3 comprises 15 residues. Germline CDR1 reads SGDLS; CDR2 reads YYNGEE. The CDR3 nucleotides are TGTGCCAGCAGCTCCGGACAGGGGGGTAAAGAGACCCAGTACTTC. Its protein product is CASSSGQGGKETQYF.

The CDR3 loop reads CASSLTRSYEQYF. The DNA for the CDR3 is TGCGCCAGCAGCCTTACGCGATCCTACGAGCAGTACTTC. This chain links TRBV4-1 with TRBJ2-7; D remains unclear. In germline, CDR1 is MGHRA, CDR2 YSYEKL. The CDR3 spans 13 residues. The V gene lost 4 bases and the J gene lost 1 base, with 8 bases spanning the gap.

The chain recombines TRBV4-2 with TRBJ2-7, with TRBD1 matching 8 bases. Trimming cost V 0 bases and J 2 bases; bases outside gene matches: 6. This CDR3 comprises 16 residues. Per the germline V gene, CDR1 is LGHNA and CDR2 is YNFKEQ. The CDR3 DNA reads TGTGCCAGCAGCCAAGATCGGGCAGGGGGCGCCTACGAGCAGTACTTC. This sequence encodes CASSQDRAGGAYEQYF.

The chain carries TRBV4-2 and TRBJ1-2, with no clear D. Germline CDR1 LGHNA, CDR2 YNFKEQ. The CDR3 sequence is 14 residues long. V lost 0 bases, J lost 4 bases, and 9 bases lay in between. CDR3 sequence: CASSQDTSFYGYTF. In nucleotides, the CDR3 is TGTGCCAGCAGCCAAGATACCAGTTTCTATGGCTACACCTTC.

The chain couples TRBV11-1 to TRBJ2-7, with 10 nucleotides matching TRBD1. CDR3 length: 14 amino acids. Germline V gene sequence: CDR1 SGHAT, CDR2 FQDESV (reference sequence). J lost 4 bases, V lost 2 bases, and 2 bases had no gene match. CDR3 amino acids: CASSLRDRGYEQYF. CDR3 nucleotides: TGTGCCAGCAGCTTACGGGACAGGGGTTACGAGCAGTACTTC.

This sequence joins TRBV11-1 and TRBJ2-7, with D possibly TRBD2 on 6 matching bases. The CDR3 totals 14 residues. With 0 bases removed from V and 6 bases from J, the gap between germline ends came to 12 bases. Per the germline V gene, CDR1 is SGHAT and CDR2 is FQDESV (reference sequence). As DNA, the CDR3 is TGTGCCAGCAGCTTAGCGGGAGGACGGCCCGAGCAGTACTTC. This codes for CASSLAGGRPEQYF. The variable domain in full, completed from reference TRBV11-1 and TRBJ2-7, reads EAEVAQSPRYKITEKSQAVAFWCDPISGHATLYWYRQILGQGPELLVQFQDESVVDDSQLPKDRFSAERLKGVDSTLKIQPAELGDSAMYLCASSLAGGRPEQYFGPGTRLTVT.

This clone showed up just once. This chain joins TRBV5-1 and TRBJ2-1, with TRBD2 as a possible D gene (5 bases). The V gene lost 0 bases and the J gene lost 6 bases, with 16 bases spanning the gap. The CDR3 is 16 amino acids. Germline CDR1 reads SGHRS; CDR2 reads YFSETQ. This CDR3 is CASSLASDYPTNEQFF. The CDR3 DNA reads as TGCGCCAGCAGCTTGGCGTCTGACTACCCAACCAATGAGCAGTTCTTC. The variable domain in full, completed from reference TRBV5-1 and TRBJ2-1, reads KAGVTQTPRYLIKTRGQQVTLSCSPISGHRSVSWYQQTPGQGLQFLFEYFSETQRNKGNFPGRFSGRQFSNSRSEMNVSTLELGDSALYLCASSLASDYPTNEQFFGPGTRLTVL.

The gene calls are TRBV13 and TRBJ2-7; 10 bases agree with TRBD1. The CDR3 length is 16 residues. With 4 bases clipped from V and 4 bases from J, the junction kept 10 bases outside the gene matches. Germline values: CDR1 PRHDT, CDR2 FYEKMQ (reference sequence). CDR3 in amino acids: CASSSTPGTGDYEQYF. The CDR3 nucleotides read TGTGCCAGCAGCTCCACCCCCGGGACAGGGGATTACGAGCAGTACTTC.

V is TRBV1 and J is TRBJ1-2; the table's D call, TRBD1, has no DNA check behind it. TRBV1 is shown as a pseudogene. This CDR3 has 17 residues. The CDR3 reads CTSSQDSPQGLSYGYTF. For the CDR3, the DNA is TGCACCAGCAGCCAAGATTCGCCTCAGGGGCTAAGCTATGGCTACACCTTC.

The chain's CDR3 is CASSDPSGFIEQYF. In DNA, the CDR3 is TGTGCCAGCAGTGACCCCTCAGGGTTTATCGAGCAGTACTTC. V is TRBV25-1 and J is TRBJ2-5; D possibly corresponds to TRBD1 (5 bases). The DNA end is a closer match to TRBJ2-7, so the J assignment may be wrong. The CDR3 loop spans 14 amino acids. Germline V lookup: CDR1 MGHDK, CDR2 SYGVNS.

The rearrangement uses TRBV2 and TRBJ2-6, with 7 bases matching TRBD1. Germline V gene sequence: CDR1 SNHLY, CDR2 FYNNEI. CDR3 length equals 17 residues. V lost 6 bases and J lost 3; bases outside the gene matches: 11. CDR3 bases: TGTGCCAGCAGGGCGACAGGGCCCTCTCTTGGGGCCAACGTCCTGACTTTC. It yields the protein CASRATGPSLGANVLTF.

The chain recombines TRBV19 with TRBJ2-7; no firm D call. Trimming removed 5 bases at V and 4 bases at J, with 9 bases between. Germline V CDR1 and CDR2: LNHDA, SQIVND (reference sequence). The CDR3 length is 12 residues. CDR3 in DNA: TGTGCCAGTAGTCCATCAGGATACGAGCAGTACTTC. Its translation is CASSPSGYEQYF.

This clone was seen only a few times. The V gene is TRBV5-4, the J gene TRBJ1-2; D ambiguous. Trimming pared 2 bases from V and 9 bases from J, leaving 8 bases between. Germline V gives CDR1 SGHNT, CDR2 YYREEE (reference sequence). This CDR3 has 11 amino acids. CDR3 in amino acids: CASSLTGRYTF. CDR3 nucleotides: TGTGCCAGCAGCTTAACGGGTCGCTACACCTTC.

This sequence joins TRBV11-3 and TRBJ2-1; TRBD2 might be the D (6 bases). Deletions cut 1 base from V and 0 bases from J, with 10 bases between. Germline loops: CDR1 SGHNT, CDR2 YENEEA. The CDR3 sequence is 16 residues long. For the CDR3, the DNA is TGTGCCAGCAGCTTAGGGGACTGGAGCTCCTACAATGAGCAGTTCTTC. Translated, it gives CASSLGDWSSYNEQFF.

The chain has TRBV19 and TRBJ2-1; 10 bases are a match to TRBD2. Looked up from germline, CDR1 is LNHDA and CDR2 is SQIVND (reference sequence). The trim removed 6 bases at V and 7 bases at J, leaving 3 bases unmatched. The CDR3 is made up of 13 amino acids. CDR3 DNA sequence: TGTGCCAGTAGCGAGACTAGCGGGAATGAGCAGTTCTTC. Amino acids: CASSETSGNEQFF.

This chain uses TRBV19 with TRBJ2-7; D might be TRBD1 (6 bases). Germline CDR1 LNHDA, CDR2 SQIVND (reference sequence). The CDR3 runs 12 residues. V was trimmed by 5 bases and J by 6 bases, leaving 11 bases between them. The CDR3 nucleotides are TGTGCCAGTAGTCGGGACACTATCGAGCAGTACTTC. Its protein product is CASSRDTIEQYF.

The gene calls are TRBV15 and TRBJ1-2; tentative D call: TRBD1 (5 bases). This CDR3 is 16 amino acids long. The germline CDR1 and CDR2 sequences are LNHNV and YYDKDF (reference sequence). V lost 0 bases and J 3 bases, leaving 14 bases between the germline ends. In DNA, the CDR3 is TGTGCCACCAGCAGAGATGGCGTCGGAGGGGACTATGGCTACACCTTC. Translating it yields CATSRDGVGGDYGYTF.

V gene TRBV7-6 combines with J gene TRBJ2-1; the D gene is possibly TRBD2 (5 bases). The germline CDR1 and CDR2 sequences are SGHVS and FNYEAQ. The CDR3 totals 12 residues. The V and J ends lost 4 bases and 10 bases respectively, with 11 bases between them. CDR3 residues: CASSSLASEQFF. The CDR3 DNA reads TGTGCCAGCAGCTCTCTAGCTTCGGAGCAGTTCTTC.

The rearrangement uses TRBV9 and TRBJ2-1; 8 positions match TRBD2. The CDR3 length is 13 residues. V trimming: 10 bases; J trimming: 4 bases; junction bases outside the gene matches: 7. In germline, CDR1 is SGDLS, CDR2 YYNGEE. The DNA of the CDR3 is TGTGCCTCGAGCGGGAGTTATTACAATGAGCAGTTCTTC. Translated, it gives CASSGSYYNEQFF.